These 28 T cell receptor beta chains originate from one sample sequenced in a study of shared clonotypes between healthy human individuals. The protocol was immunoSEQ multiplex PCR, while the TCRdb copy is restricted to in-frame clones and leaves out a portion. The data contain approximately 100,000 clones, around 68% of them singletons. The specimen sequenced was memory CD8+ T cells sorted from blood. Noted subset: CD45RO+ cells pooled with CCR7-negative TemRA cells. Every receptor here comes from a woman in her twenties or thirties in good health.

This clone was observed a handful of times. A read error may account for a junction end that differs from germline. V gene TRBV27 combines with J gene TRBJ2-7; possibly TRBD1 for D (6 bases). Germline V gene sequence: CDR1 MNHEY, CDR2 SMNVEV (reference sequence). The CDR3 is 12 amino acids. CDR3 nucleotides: TGTGCCAGCAGTCCGACAGGTCCGGGGAACCACTTC. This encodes CASSPTGPGNHF.

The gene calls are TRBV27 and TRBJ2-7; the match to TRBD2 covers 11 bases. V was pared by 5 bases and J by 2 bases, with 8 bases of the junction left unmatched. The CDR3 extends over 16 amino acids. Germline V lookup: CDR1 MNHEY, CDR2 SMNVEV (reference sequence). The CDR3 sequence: CASSLILAGGPYEQYF. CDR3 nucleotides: TGTGCCAGCAGTCTCATATTAGCGGGAGGGCCCTACGAGCAGTACTTC.

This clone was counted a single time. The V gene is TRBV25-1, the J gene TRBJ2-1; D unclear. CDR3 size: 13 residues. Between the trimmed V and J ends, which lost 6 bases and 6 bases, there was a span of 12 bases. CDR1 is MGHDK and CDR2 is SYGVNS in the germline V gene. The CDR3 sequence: CASRGWDRNEQFF. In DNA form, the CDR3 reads TGTGCCAGCAGGGGTTGGGATCGCAATGAGCAGTTCTTC.

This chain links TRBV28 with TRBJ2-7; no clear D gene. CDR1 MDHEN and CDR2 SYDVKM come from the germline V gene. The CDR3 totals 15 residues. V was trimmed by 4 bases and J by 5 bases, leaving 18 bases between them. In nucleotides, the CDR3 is TGTGCCAGCAGTTCTACGAGAGTACTTGCGAACGAGCAGTACTTC. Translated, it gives CASSSTRVLANEQYF.

CDR3 region: CASSPKILAGDRNEQFF. The DNA of the CDR3 is TGTGCCAGCAGCCCAAAGATCCTAGCGGGAGATAGGAATGAGCAGTTCTTC. V and J are TRBV7-3 and TRBJ2-1; 10 bases agree with TRBD2. CDR1 and CDR2 (germline): SGHTA, FQGTGA. Unmatched junction bases numbered 14, after V lost 5 bases and J lost 7 bases. The CDR3 has 17 residues.

CDR3 in DNA: TGTGCCAGCAGTTTATACAGGGGTCCCTACGAGCAGTACTTC. It is translated as CASSLYRGPYEQYF. The V call is TRBV28, the J call TRBJ2-7; TRBD1 agrees at 7 bases. Per the germline V gene, CDR1 is MDHEN and CDR2 is SYDVKM. The CDR3 loop spans 14 amino acids. J was trimmed by 2 bases and V by 1 base; bases with no gene match: 2.

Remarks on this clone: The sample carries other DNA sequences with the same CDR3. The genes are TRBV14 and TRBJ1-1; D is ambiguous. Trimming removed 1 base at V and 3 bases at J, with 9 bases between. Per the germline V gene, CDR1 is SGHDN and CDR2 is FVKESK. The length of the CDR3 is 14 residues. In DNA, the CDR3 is TGTGCCAGCAGCCAAGTTAGCGGCTACACTGAAGCTTTCTTT. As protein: CASSQVSGYTEAFF.

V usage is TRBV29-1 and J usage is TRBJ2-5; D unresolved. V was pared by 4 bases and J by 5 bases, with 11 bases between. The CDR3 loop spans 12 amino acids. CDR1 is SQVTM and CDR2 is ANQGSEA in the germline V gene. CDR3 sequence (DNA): TGCAGCGTTGTCCGAGGTTGGGAGACCCAGTACTTC. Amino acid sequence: CSVVRGWETQYF. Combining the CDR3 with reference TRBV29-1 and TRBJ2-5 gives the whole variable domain SAVISQKPSRDICQRGTSLTIQCQVDSQVTMMFWYRQQPGQSLTLIATANQGSEATYESGFVIDKFPISRPNLTFSTLTVSNMSPEDSSIYLCSVVRGWETQYFGPGTRLLVL.

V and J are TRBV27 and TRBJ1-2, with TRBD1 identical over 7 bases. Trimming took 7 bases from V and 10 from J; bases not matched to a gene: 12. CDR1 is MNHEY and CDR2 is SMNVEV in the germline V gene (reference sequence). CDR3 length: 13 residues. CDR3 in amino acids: CASIRTGRVDYTF. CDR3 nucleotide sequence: TGTGCCAGCATCCGGACAGGACGGGTCGACTACACCTTC.

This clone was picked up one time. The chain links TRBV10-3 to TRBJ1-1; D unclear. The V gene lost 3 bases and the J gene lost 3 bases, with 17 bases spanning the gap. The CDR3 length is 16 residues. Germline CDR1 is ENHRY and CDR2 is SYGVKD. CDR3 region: CAISEDRVGVYTEAFF. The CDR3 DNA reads TGTGCCATCAGTGAAGATAGGGTTGGGGTGTACACTGAAGCTTTCTTT.

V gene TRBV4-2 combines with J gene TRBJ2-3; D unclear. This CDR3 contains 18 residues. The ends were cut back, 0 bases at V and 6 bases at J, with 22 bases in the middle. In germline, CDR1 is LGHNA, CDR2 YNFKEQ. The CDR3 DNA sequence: TGTGCCAGCAGCCAAGAAATGTTTAGGCGGCAGTCTCAGGATACGCAGTATTTT. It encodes CASSQEMFRRQSQDTQYF.

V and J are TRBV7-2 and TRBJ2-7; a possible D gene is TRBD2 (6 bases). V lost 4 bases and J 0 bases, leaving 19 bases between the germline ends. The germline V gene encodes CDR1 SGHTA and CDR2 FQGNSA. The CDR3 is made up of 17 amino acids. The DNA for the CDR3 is TGTGCCAGCAGCTCCCTTCTCCGGGACTGGGTCTCCTACGAGCAGTACTTC. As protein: CASSSLLRDWVSYEQYF.

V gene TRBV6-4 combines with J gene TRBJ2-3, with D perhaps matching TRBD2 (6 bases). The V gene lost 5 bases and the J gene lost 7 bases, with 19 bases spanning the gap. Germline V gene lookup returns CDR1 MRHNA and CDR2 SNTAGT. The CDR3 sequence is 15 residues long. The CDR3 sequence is CASSPGTGEAHTQYF. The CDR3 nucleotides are TGTGCCAGCAGTCCCGGGACGGGAGAGGCACATACGCAGTATTTT.

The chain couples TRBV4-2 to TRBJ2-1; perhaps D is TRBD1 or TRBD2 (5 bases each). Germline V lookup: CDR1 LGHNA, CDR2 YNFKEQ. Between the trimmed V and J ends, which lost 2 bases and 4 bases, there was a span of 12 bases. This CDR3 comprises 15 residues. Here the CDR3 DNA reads TGTGCCAGCAGCCAACCCCGGGACGGGTACAATGAGCAGTTCTTC. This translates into CASSQPRDGYNEQFF.

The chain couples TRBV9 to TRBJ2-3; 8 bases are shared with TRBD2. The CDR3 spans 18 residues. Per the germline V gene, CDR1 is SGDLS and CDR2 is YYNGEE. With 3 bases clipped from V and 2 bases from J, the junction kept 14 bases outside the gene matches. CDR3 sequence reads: CASSAYLPGLETTDTQYF. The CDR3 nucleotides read TGTGCCAGCAGCGCCTACCTACCGGGACTAGAGACCACAGATACGCAGTATTTT.

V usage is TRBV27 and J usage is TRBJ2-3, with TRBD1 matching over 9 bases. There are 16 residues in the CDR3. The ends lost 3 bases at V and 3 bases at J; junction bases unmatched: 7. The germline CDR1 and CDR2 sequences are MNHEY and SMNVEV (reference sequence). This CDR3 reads CASSFRTGGRTDTQYF. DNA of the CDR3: TGTGCCAGCAGTTTCCGAACAGGGGGCAGGACAGATACGCAGTATTTT.

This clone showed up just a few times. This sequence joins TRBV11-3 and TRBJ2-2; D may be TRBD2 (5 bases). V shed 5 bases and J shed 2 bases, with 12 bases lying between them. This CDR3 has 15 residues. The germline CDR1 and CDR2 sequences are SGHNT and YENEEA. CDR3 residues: CASSPEGLNTGELFF. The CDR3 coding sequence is TGTGCCAGCAGCCCCGAGGGCCTTAACACCGGGGAGCTGTTTTTT. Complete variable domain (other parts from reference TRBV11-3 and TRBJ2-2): EAGVVQSPRYKIIEKKQPVAFWCNPISGHNTLYWYLQNLGQGPELLIRYENEEAVDDSQLPKDRFSAERLKGVDSTLKIQPAELGDSAVYLCASSPEGLNTGELFFGEGSRLTVL.

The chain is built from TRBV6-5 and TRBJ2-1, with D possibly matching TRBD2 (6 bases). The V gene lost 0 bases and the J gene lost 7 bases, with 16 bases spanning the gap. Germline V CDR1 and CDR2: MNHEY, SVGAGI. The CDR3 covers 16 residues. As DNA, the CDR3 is TGTGCCAGCAGTTACTCCCCCTCGGGGGTAGGTAATGAGCAGTTCTTC. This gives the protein CASSYSPSGVGNEQFF.

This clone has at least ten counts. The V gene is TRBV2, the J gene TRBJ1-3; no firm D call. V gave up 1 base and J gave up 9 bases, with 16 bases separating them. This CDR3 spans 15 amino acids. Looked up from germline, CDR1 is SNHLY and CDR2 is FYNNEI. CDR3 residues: CASSEGTPSESTIYF. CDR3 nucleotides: TGTGCCAGCAGTGAAGGCACCCCCTCTGAGAGCACCATATATTTT.

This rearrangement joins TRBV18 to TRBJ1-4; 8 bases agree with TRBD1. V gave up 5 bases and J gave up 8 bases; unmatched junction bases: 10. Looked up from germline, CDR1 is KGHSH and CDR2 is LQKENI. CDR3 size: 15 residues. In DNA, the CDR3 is TGTGCCAGCTCATCCACCAGGGGGCTAACGGAAAAACTGTTTTTT. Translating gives CASSSTRGLTEKLFF.

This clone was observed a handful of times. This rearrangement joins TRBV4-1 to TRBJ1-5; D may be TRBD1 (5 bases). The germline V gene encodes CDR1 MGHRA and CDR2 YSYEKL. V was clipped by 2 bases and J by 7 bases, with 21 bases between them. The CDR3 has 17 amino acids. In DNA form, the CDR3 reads TGCGCCAGCAGCCAAACTCCCGTTCAGGGCGCGGGACAGCCCCAGCATTTT. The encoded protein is CASSQTPVQGAGQPQHF.

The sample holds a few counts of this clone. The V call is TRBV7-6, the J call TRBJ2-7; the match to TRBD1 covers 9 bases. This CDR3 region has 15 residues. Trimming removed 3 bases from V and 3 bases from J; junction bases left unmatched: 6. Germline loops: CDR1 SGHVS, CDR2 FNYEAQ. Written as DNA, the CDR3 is TGTGCCAGCAGCTTCGACAGGGGGGGATTCTACGAGCAGTACTTC. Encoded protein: CASSFDRGGFYEQYF.

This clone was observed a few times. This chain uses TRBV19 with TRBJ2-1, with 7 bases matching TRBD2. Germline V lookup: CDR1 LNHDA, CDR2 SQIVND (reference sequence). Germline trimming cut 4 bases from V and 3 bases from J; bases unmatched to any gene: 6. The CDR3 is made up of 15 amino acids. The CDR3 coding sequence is TGTGCCAGTAGTACCCGGAGCGGGATCTACAATGAGCAGTTCTTC. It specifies CASSTRSGIYNEQFF.

The CDR3 protein is CASSLLPGPSNQPQHF. CDR3 coding DNA: TGTGCCAGCAGTTTATTACCGGGACCCAGCAATCAGCCCCAGCATTTT. The V and J genes are TRBV27 and TRBJ1-5, with D perhaps TRBD1 (5 bases). CDR3 size: 16 residues. Germline CDR1 and CDR2: MNHEY and SMNVEV (reference sequence). V was cut by 1 base and J by 1 base, with 11 bases left in between.

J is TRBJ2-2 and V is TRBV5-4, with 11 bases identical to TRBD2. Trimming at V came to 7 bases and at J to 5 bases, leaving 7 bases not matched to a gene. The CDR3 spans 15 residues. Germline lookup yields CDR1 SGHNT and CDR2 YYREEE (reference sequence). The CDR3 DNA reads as TGTGCCAGCGGAGTAGCGGGAGGGAGAACCGGGGAGCTGTTTTTT. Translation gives CASGVAGGRTGELFF.

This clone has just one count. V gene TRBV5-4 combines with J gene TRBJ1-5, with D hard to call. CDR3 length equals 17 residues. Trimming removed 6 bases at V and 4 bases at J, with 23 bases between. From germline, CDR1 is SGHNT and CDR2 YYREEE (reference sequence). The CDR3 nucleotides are TGTGCCAGCAAGCGGCATTTGGGGATATTAGATAATCAGCCCCAGCATTTT. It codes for CASKRHLGILDNQPQHF.

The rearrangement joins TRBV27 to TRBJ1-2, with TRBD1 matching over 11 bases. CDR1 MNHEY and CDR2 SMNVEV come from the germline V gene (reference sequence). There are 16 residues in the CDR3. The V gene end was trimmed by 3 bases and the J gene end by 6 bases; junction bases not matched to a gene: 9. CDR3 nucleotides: TGTGCCAGCAGTTTGGACCCGGACAGGGGGCAGGATGGCTACACCTTC. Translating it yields CASSLDPDRGQDGYTF.

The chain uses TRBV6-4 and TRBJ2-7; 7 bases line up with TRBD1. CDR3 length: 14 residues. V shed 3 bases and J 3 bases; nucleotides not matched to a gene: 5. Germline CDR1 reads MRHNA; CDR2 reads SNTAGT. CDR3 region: CASSEGAGGYEQYF. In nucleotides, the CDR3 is TGTGCCAGCAGTGAAGGAGCAGGGGGCTACGAGCAGTACTTC.